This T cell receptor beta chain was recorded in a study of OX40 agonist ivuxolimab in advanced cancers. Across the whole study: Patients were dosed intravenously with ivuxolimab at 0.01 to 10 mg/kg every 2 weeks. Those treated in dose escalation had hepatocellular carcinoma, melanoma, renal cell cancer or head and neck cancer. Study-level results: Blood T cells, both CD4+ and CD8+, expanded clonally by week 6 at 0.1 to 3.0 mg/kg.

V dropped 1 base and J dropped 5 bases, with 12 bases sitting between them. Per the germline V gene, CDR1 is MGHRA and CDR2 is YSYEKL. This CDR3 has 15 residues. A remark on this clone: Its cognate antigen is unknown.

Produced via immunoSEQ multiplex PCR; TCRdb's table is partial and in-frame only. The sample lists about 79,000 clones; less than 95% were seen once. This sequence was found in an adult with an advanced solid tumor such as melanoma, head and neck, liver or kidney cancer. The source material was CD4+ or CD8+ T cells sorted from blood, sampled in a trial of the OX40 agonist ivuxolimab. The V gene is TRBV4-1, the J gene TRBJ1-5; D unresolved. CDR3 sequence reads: CASSQVEGRDQPQHF. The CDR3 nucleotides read TGCGCCAGCAGCCAAGTCGAGGGCCGGGATCAGCCCCAGCATTTT.